This T cell receptor beta chain was documented in a study of blood T cell repertoires in COVID-19. Study overall: Italy, Spain and the United States were the sources of the convalescent and acute COVID-19 samples. PBMCs, B-cell-depleted T cells, or T cells were the source of the cDNA or gDNA that made up the material.

CDR3 length: 15 residues. Assay used: immunoSEQ multiplex PCR; TCRdb lists only in-frame clones, some missing. Here the sample spans hundreds of thousands of clones, around 84% being singletons. Sample: peripheral blood. The sequence was obtained from a human donor in a cohort sampled during active COVID-19. The rearrangement links TRBV21-1 to TRBJ1-5; no check of the table's D call, TRBD1, against the DNA was made. TRBV21-1 constitutes a pseudogene. DNA for the CDR3: TGTGCCAGCAGCAAGGGGCGAAGTCGCAATCAGCCCCAGCATTTT. This sequence encodes CASSKGRSRNQPQHF.